These T cell receptor beta chains were read from a single sample in a study of cytomegalovirus exposure and HLA in healthy donors. The repertoire was sequenced with immunoSEQ multiplex PCR; TCRdb's copy has only in-frame clones and lacks some. This table holds fewer than 350,000 clones, about 90% found once. The sample taken for sequencing was PBMCs. The source is a woman aged 18-30 years in good health and CMV-seronegative. CDR3s include the opening cysteine and the closing phenylalanine or tryptophan. A D gene is named only where the DNA matches it firmly. Expanded clones get a size class; other rows say once, few or many, or leave the size out.

>NA|TRBV7-9|NA|TRBJ1-2
CSSSPLPDGYTF
TGTTCCAGCAGCCCACTACCGGATGGCTACACCTTC
>NA|TRBV2|NA|TRBJ1-1
CASSPRSLEVGAFF
TGTGCCAGCAGTCCTCGGTCCCTTGAGGTGGGAGCTTTCTTT
>NA|TRBV7-9|NA|TRBJ1-1
CASSFSLGLENTEAFF
TGTGCCAGCAGCTTTTCCCTGGGACTGGAGAACACTGAAGCTTTCTTT
>NA|TRBV7-9|NA|TRBJ1-2
CASSPDAGRGYTF
TGTGCCAGCAGCCCGGACGCCGGGAGGGGCTACACCTTC
>NA|TRBV6-1|NA|TRBJ1-2
CASSELTGQNYGYTF
TGTGCCAGCAGTGAGCTGACAGGCCAGAACTATGGCTACACCTTC
>NA|TRBV5-1|NA|TRBJ1-2
CASSLNRVVDGYTF
TGCGCCAGCAGCTTGAACAGGGTGGTGGATGGCTACACCTTC
>NA|TRBV5-1|NA|TRBJ2-3
CASSFGGGDTQYF
TGCGCCAGCAGCTTTGGGGGCGGAGATACGCAGTATTTT
>TRBD1|TRBV18|NA|TRBJ2-7
CASSPDRGAYEQYF
TGTGCCAGCTCACCTGACAGGGGGGCCTACGAGCAGTACTTC
>NA|TRBV7-8|NA|TRBJ2-7
CASSLGQYEQYF
TGTGCCAGCAGCTTAGGACAGTACGAGCAGTACTTC
>TRBD1|TRBV5-1|NA|TRBJ1-6
CASRGTPGQDNSPLHF
TGCGCCAGCAGAGGGACCCCGGGACAGGATAATTCACCCCTCCACTTT
>NA|TRBV5-6|NA|TRBJ2-5
CASSFGLEGETQYF
TGTGCCAGCAGCTTTGGCCTGGAGGGAGAGACCCAGTACTTC
>NA|TRBV9|NA|TRBJ2-5
CASSAGGSRGETQYF
TGTGCCAGCAGCGCTGGGGGTAGCCGGGGGGAGACCCAGTACTTC
>NA|TRBV19|NA|TRBJ2-3
CASSIGLAGTDTQYF
TGTGCCAGTAGTATAGGCCTAGCAGGCACAGATACGCAGTATTTT
>TRBD2|TRBV7-9|NA|TRBJ2-7
CSSSLLIAGTYEQYF
TGTTCCAGCAGCTTGTTGATAGCGGGTACCTACGAGCAGTACTTC
>TRBD1|TRBV10-3|once|TRBJ1-3
CAISVEDRGDTIYF
TGTGCCATCAGTGTCGAGGACAGGGGTGACACCATATATTTT
>NA|TRBV7-8|once|TRBJ1-1
CASSLARNTEAFF
TGTGCCAGCAGCTTAGCGCGAAACACTGAAGCTTTCTTT
>NA|TRBV4-1|NA|TRBJ2-2
CASSQVAGELFF
TGCGCCAGCAGCCAGGTAGCCGGGGAGCTGTTTTTT
>NA|TRBV30|NA|TRBJ1-1
CAWSVNRANTEAFF
TGTGCCTGGAGTGTCAACAGGGCGAACACTGAAGCTTTCTTT
>NA|TRBV2|NA|TRBJ2-7
CASIQGYEQYF
TGTGCCAGCATACAGGGCTACGAGCAGTACTTC
>NA|TRBV11-1|NA|TRBJ1-2
CASSPGQIYGYTF
TGTGCCAGCAGCCCAGGACAGATCTATGGCTACACCTTC
>TRBD1|TRBV10-3|NA|TRBJ1-2
CAISESLGQGYGYTF
TGTGCCATCAGTGAGTCGTTGGGACAGGGCTATGGCTACACCTTC
>NA|TRBV5-1|NA|TRBJ2-7
CASSNDGAYEQYF
TGCGCCAGCAGTAACGACGGAGCCTACGAGCAGTACTTC
>NA|TRBV9|few|TRBJ2-7
CASSVGGRDEQYF
TGTGCCAGCAGCGTAGGCGGCAGGGACGAGCAGTACTTC